This is a list of T cell receptor beta chains from one sample in a study of PD-L1 blockade in urothelial cancer. Some clones are missing from TCRdb's copy, which holds only in-frame ones; the method was immunoSEQ multiplex PCR. Found here are roughly 51,000 clones, around 74% of them singletons; the top ten hold roughly 10%. The sequencing here drew on PBMCs, taken around atezolizumab (anti-PD-L1) treatment. The receptors here all came from an older man with urothelial cancer. The CDR3 runs from the conserved cysteine through the conserved F or W. Each record gives: V gene, clone size, D gene, J gene, CDR3 DNA, CDR3 protein. D genes are given only for firm matches. Only some rows state a clone size, as once, few, many or a class for expanded clones.

V gene: TRBV4-1; clone size: few; D gene: .; J gene: TRBJ2-7; CDR3 DNA: TGCGCCAGCAGCCAGGGGGACTGGCGTTCGGGGGAGCAGTACTTC; CDR3 protein: CASSQGDWRSGEQYF
V gene: TRBV7-8; clone size: .; D gene: .; J gene: TRBJ1-1; CDR3 DNA: TGTGCCAGCAGCTTAAACTTAGGACAGACGAACACTGAAGCTTTCTTT; CDR3 protein: CASSLNLGQTNTEAFF
V gene: TRBV5-1; clone size: .; D gene: .; J gene: TRBJ1-4; CDR3 DNA: TGCGCCAGCAGCTTTCACAGCATCATGACTAATGAAAAACTGTTTTTT; CDR3 protein: CASSFHSIMTNEKLFF
V gene: TRBV27; clone size: .; D gene: TRBD2; J gene: TRBJ2-7; CDR3 DNA: TGTGCCAGCAGCCTGGGACTAGCGGGAGGGGGGAACTACGAGCAGTACTTC; CDR3 protein: CASSLGLAGGGNYEQYF
V gene: TRBV2; clone size: .; D gene: TRBD1; J gene: TRBJ2-1; CDR3 DNA: TGTGCCAGCAGTGTGGGACAGAACAATGAGCAGTTCTTC; CDR3 protein: CASSVGQNNEQFF
V gene: TRBV7-9; clone size: .; D gene: TRBD1; J gene: TRBJ2-5; CDR3 DNA: TGTGCCAGCAGTACAACTCCGGGACAGAATAAAGAGACCCAGTACTTC; CDR3 protein: CASSTTPGQNKETQYF
V gene: TRBV30; clone size: few; D gene: TRBD1; J gene: TRBJ1-1; CDR3 DNA: TGTGCCTGGAGTATCCGACAGGGAATGAACACTGAAGCTTTCTTT; CDR3 protein: CAWSIRQGMNTEAFF
V gene: TRBV19; clone size: .; D gene: .; J gene: TRBJ2-7; CDR3 DNA: TGTGCCAGTAGCGAGAACTACGAGCAGTACTTC; CDR3 protein: CASSENYEQYF
V gene: TRBV7-8; clone size: .; D gene: TRBD2; J gene: TRBJ2-5; CDR3 DNA: TGTGCCAGCAGCCCCCGGGTAGCGGGAGGGCGGCAAGAGACCCAGTACTTC; CDR3 protein: CASSPRVAGGRQETQYF
V gene: TRBV7-3; clone size: .; D gene: .; J gene: TRBJ1-4; CDR3 DNA: TGTGCCAGCAGCATCACAGGGCCAACTAATGAAAAACTGTTTTTT; CDR3 protein: CASSITGPTNEKLFF
V gene: TRBV5-1; clone size: once; D gene: .; J gene: TRBJ1-1; CDR3 DNA: TGCGCCGGGAGACGGGTCGGTGGGGACACTGAAGCTTTCTTT; CDR3 protein: CAGRRVGGDTEAFF
V gene: TRBV2; clone size: .; D gene: .; J gene: TRBJ2-5; CDR3 DNA: TGTGCCAGCAGTGAATTCCAGGGGCGACAAGAGACCCAGTACTTC; CDR3 protein: CASSEFQGRQETQYF
V gene: TRBV28; clone size: .; D gene: .; J gene: TRBJ1-1; CDR3 DNA: TGTGCCAGCAGTTTTCGTGCGGCACAACGAGGAGCTTTCTTT; CDR3 protein: CASSFRAAQRGAFF
V gene: TRBV19; clone size: .; D gene: TRBD1; J gene: TRBJ1-5; CDR3 DNA: TGTGCCAGTAGTGTGACAGGGCCCAATCAGCCCCAGCATTTT; CDR3 protein: CASSVTGPNQPQHF
V gene: TRBV14; clone size: .; D gene: .; J gene: TRBJ2-1; CDR3 DNA: TGTGCCAGCGGACAGGGAGGGATGGATGAGCAGTTCTTC; CDR3 protein: CASGQGGMDEQFF
V gene: TRBV7-8; clone size: .; D gene: TRBD1; J gene: TRBJ1-5; CDR3 DNA: TGTGCCAGCAGCACGGAGACAGGGGCCGGCAATCAGCCCCAGCATTTT; CDR3 protein: CASSTETGAGNQPQHF
V gene: TRBV5-1; clone size: .; D gene: .; J gene: TRBJ2-7; CDR3 DNA: TGCGCCAGCAGCCTGCAGGGCTCCTACGAGCAGTACTTC; CDR3 protein: CASSLQGSYEQYF
V gene: TRBV12-5; clone size: .; D gene: .; J gene: TRBJ2-1; CDR3 DNA: TGTGCTAGCCTCTCTAGCGAGCGGTCCTACAATGAGCAGTTCTTC; CDR3 protein: CASLSSERSYNEQFF
V gene: TRBV5-1; clone size: .; D gene: TRBD1; J gene: TRBJ2-3; CDR3 DNA: TGCGCCAGCAGCTCCGGACAGGGGAGGATGACAGATACGCAGTATTTT; CDR3 protein: CASSSGQGRMTDTQYF
V gene: TRBV5-1; clone size: .; D gene: .; J gene: TRBJ2-1; CDR3 DNA: TGCGCCAGCAGCCCCGGGGGAGGCAGATCCTACAATGAGCAGTTCTTC; CDR3 protein: CASSPGGGRSYNEQFF
V gene: TRBV28; clone size: .; D gene: TRBD1; J gene: TRBJ1-4; CDR3 DNA: TGTGCCAGCAGAAGGACAGGGGGCGCAGAACTGTTTTTT; CDR3 protein: CASRRTGGAELFF
V gene: TRBV6-6; clone size: .; D gene: TRBD2; J gene: TRBJ2-1; CDR3 DNA: TGTGCCAGCAGTTACCCGGGAGGGCACAATGAGCAGTTCTTC; CDR3 protein: CASSYPGGHNEQFF
V gene: TRBV18; clone size: .; D gene: TRBD2; J gene: TRBJ2-7; CDR3 DNA: TGTGCCAGCTCACCTCTAGCGGACACCTACGAGCAGTACTTC; CDR3 protein: CASSPLADTYEQYF
V gene: TRBV5-1; clone size: .; D gene: TRBD2; J gene: TRBJ2-7; CDR3 DNA: TGCGCCAGCAGCCCGAGACTAGCGGGAGCCTACGAGCAGTACTTC; CDR3 protein: CASSPRLAGAYEQYF
V gene: TRBV7-2; clone size: .; D gene: .; J gene: TRBJ2-1; CDR3 DNA: TGTGCCAGCAGCTCCTCGGGGGCCTACAATGAGCAGTTCTTC; CDR3 protein: CASSSSGAYNEQFF
V gene: TRBV6-5; clone size: .; D gene: .; J gene: TRBJ1-2; CDR3 DNA: TGTGCCAGCAGTTACTCGTTGAGGGAAGGCCAAGGTGGCTACACCTTC; CDR3 protein: CASSYSLREGQGGYTF
V gene: TRBV4-2; clone size: .; D gene: TRBD1; J gene: TRBJ1-2; CDR3 DNA: TGTGCCAGCAGCCCCTCGACAGGGTTTATTAACTATGGCTACACCTTC; CDR3 protein: CASSPSTGFINYGYTF
V gene: TRBV7-8; clone size: .; D gene: .; J gene: TRBJ2-1; CDR3 DNA: TGTGCCAGCAGCTCACCCAGTGGCTCTAATGAGCAGTTCTTC; CDR3 protein: CASSSPSGSNEQFF